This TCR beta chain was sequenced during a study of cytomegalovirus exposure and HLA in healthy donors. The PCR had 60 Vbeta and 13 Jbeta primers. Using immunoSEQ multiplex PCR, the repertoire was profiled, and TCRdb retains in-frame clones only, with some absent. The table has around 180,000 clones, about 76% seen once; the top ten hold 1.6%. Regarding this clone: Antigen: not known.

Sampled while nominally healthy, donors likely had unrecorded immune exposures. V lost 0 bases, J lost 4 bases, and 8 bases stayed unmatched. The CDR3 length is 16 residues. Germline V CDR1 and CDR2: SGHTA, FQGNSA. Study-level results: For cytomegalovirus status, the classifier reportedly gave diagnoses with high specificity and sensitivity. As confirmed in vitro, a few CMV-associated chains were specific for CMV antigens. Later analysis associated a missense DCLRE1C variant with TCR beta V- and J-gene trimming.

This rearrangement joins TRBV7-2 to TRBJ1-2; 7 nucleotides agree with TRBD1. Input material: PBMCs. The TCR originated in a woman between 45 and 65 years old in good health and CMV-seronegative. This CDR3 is CASSLAYRGQGYGYTF. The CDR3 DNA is TGTGCCAGCAGCTTAGCGTATAGGGGGCAAGGCTATGGCTACACCTTC.